The clone carrying this T cell receptor (beta chain) came up a few times. The sample comes from a study of T cells after yellow fever vaccination. Synthesis of TCR cDNA relied on 5'RACE template switching, which attached a universal primer site and UMIs. TCRdb re-called the 5' RACE reads through MiXCR, storing one row per CDR3 protein. Of some 350,000 distinct CDR3 sequences listed, 3% to 4.5% are singletons. The input for sequencing was PBMCs, taken 5 days after the yellow fever booster vaccination. This TCR was sampled from a man younger than 35 who received the YFV17D yellow fever vaccine.

The CDR3 DNA is TGTGCCAGCTCACCACGGCAGGGATTCGACGAGCAGTACTTC. Amino acid sequence: CASSPRQGFDEQYF. This chain joins TRBV18 and TRBJ2-7, with D perhaps TRBD1 (5 bases). CDR1 KGHSH and CDR2 LQKENI come from the germline V gene. The CDR3 sequence is 14 residues long. The V and J ends lost 1 base and 5 bases respectively, with 12 bases between them.